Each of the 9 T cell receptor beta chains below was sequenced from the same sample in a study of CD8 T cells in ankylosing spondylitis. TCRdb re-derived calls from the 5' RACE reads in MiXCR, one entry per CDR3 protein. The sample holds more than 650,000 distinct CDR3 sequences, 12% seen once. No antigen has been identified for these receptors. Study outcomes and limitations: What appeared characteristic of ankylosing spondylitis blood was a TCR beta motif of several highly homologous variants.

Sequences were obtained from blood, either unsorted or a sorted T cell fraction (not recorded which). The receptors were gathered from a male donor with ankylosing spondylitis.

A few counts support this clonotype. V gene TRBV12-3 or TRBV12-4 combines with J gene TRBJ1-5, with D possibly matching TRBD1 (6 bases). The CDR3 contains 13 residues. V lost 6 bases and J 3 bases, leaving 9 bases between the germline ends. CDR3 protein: CASRRQDNQPQHF. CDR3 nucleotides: TGTGCCAGCAGACGACAGGACAATCAGCCCCAGCATTTT.

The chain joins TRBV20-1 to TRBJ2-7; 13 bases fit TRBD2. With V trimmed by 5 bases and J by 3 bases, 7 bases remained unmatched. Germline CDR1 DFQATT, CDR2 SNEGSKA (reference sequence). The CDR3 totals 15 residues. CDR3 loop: CSAESGTSGNYEQYF. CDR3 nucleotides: TGCAGTGCTGAGTCCGGGACTAGCGGGAACTACGAGCAGTACTTC.

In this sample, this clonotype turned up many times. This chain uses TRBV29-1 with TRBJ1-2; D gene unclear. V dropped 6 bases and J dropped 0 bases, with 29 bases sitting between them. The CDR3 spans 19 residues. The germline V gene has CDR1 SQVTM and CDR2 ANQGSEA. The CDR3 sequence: CSVGGQPRHLSHSNYGYTF. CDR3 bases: TGCAGCGTGGGAGGGCAACCCCGCCACCTTTCCCACTCTAACTATGGCTACACCTTC.

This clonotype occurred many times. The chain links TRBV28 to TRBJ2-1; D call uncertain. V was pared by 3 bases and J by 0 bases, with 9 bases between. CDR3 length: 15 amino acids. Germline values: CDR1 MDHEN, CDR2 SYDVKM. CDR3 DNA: TGTGCCAGCAGTTTTACAGCTAGCTCCTACAATGAGCAGTTCTTC. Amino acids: CASSFTASSYNEQFF. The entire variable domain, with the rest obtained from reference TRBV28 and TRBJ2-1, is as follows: DVKVTQSSRYLVKRTGEKVFLECVQDMDHENMFWYRQDPGLGLRLIYFSYDVKMKEKGDIPEGYSVSREKKERFSLILESASTNQTSMYLCASSFTASSYNEQFFGPGTRLTVL.

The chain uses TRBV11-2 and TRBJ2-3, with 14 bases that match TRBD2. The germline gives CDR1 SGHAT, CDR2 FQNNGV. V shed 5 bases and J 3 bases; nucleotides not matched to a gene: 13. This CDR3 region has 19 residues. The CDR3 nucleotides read TGTGCCAGCAGCCTGACTAGCGGGGGGGCGAGGAGAACGACAGATACGCAGTATTTT. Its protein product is CASSLTSGGARRTTDTQYF.

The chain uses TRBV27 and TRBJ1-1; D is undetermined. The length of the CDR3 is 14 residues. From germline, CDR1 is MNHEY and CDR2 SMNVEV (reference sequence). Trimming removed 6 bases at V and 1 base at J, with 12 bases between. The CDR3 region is CASSSGVGNTEAFF. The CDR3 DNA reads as TGTGCCAGCAGCTCCGGAGTCGGGAACACTGAAGCTTTCTTT.

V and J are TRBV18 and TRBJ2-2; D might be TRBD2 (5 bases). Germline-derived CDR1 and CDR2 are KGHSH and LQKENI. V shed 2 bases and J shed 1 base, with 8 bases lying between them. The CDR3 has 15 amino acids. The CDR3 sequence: CASSPWGENTGELFF. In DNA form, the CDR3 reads TGTGCCAGCTCACCATGGGGAGAGAACACCGGGGAGCTGTTTTTT.

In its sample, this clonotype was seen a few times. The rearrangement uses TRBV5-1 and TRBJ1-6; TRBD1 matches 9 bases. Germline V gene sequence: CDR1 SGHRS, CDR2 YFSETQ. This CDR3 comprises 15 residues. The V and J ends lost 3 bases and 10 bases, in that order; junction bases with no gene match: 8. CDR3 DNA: TGCGCCAGCAGCTCATCCGGGACAGGGTTCTCACCCCTCCACTTT. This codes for CASSSSGTGFSPLHF.

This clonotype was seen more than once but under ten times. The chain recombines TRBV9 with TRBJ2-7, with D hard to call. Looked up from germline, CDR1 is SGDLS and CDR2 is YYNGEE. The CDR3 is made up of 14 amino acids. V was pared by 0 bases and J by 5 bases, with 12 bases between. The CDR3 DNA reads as TGTGCCAGCAGCGTAGCCCCCGGCCGCGACGAGCAGTACTTC. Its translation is CASSVAPGRDEQYF. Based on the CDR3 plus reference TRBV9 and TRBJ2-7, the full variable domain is DSGVTQTPKHLITATGQRVTLRCSPRSGDLSVYWYQQSLDQGLQFLIQYYNGEERAKGNILERFSAQQFPDLHSELNLSSLELGDSALYFCASSVAPGRDEQYFGPGTRLTVT.